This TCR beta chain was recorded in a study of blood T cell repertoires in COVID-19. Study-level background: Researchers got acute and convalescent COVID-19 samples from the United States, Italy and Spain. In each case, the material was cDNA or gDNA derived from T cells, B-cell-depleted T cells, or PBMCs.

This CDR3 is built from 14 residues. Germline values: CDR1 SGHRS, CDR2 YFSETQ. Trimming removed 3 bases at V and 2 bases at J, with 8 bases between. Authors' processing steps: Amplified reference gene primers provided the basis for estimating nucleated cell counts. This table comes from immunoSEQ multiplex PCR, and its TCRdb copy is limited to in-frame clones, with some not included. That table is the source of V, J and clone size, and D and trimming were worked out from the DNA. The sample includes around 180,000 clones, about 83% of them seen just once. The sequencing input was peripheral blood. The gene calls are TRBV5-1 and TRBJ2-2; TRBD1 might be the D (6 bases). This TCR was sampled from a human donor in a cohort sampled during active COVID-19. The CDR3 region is CASSSDSNTGELFF. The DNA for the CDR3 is TGCGCCAGCAGCTCGGACAGCAACACCGGGGAGCTGTTTTTT. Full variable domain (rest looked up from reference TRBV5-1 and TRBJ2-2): KAGVTQTPRYLIKTRGQQVTLSCSPISGHRSVSWYQQTPGQGLQFLFEYFSETQRNKGNFPGRFSGRQFSNSRSEMNVSTLELGDSALYLCASSSDSNTGELFFGEGSRLTVL.